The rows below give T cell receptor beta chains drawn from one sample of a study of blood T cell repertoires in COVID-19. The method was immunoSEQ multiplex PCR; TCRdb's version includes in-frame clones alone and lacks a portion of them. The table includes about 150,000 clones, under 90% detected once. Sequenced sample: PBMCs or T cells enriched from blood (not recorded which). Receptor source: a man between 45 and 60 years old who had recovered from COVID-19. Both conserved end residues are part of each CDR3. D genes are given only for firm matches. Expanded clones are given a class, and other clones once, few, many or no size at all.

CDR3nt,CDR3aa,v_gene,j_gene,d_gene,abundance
TGTGCCAGCAGTGAAGGTGGACGGGGGGGACTACATAGCAATCAGCCCCAGCATTTT,CASSEGGRGGLHSNQPQHF,TRBV6-1,TRBJ1-5,.,.
TGTGCCAGCAGCTTAGCATCGGAGTCTGGCTACACCTTC,CASSLASESGYTF,TRBV7-9,TRBJ1-2,.,.
TGTGCCAGCAGCCAAGAAGGGGTGGGGACCCAGTACTTC,CASSQEGVGTQYF,TRBV14,TRBJ2-5,.,.
TGTGCCAGCAGCGGCCAGGGACTTGCGAGCACAGATACGCAGTATTTT,CASSGQGLASTDTQYF,TRBV7-8,TRBJ2-3,.,.
TGTGCCAGCAGATCCGGACAGGGTGGGTACGAGCAGTACTTC,CASRSGQGGYEQYF,TRBV27,TRBJ2-7,TRBD1,once
TGTGCCAGTAGTATATATCGAGACACTGAAGCTTTCTTT,CASSIYRDTEAFF,TRBV19,TRBJ1-1,.,few
TGTGCCAGCAGTCCTAGGGGTAGGACAGATACGCAGTATTTT,CASSPRGRTDTQYF,TRBV6-5,TRBJ2-3,.,.
TGTGCCAGCAGCTTAGAAAGTCTATGGGGACAGGGGTCATATAATTCACCCCTCCACTTT,CASSLESLWGQGSYNSPLHF,TRBV7-8,TRBJ1-6,TRBD1,.
TGCGCCAGCAGCTTGGGGGCGGGCAGGAGACACACTGAAGCTTTCTTT,CASSLGAGRRHTEAFF,TRBV5-1,TRBJ1-1,.,.
TGTGCCAGCAGCCAGGAGGACAGGGGCTTCGGTGGCTACACCTTC,CASSQEDRGFGGYTF,TRBV4-2,TRBJ1-2,TRBD1,.
TGTGCCAGCAGTCCAGGGGTTGGCTACACCTTC,CASSPGVGYTF,TRBV28,TRBJ1-2,.,few
TGTGCCAGCAGTCGCTCCAGCGGGATCTACGAGCAGTACTTC,CASSRSSGIYEQYF,TRBV6-5,TRBJ2-7,TRBD2,.
TGTGCCAGCAGCCAAGGTGGGGGAGGGGGGGCCCATGAGCAGTTCTTC,CASSQGGGGGAHEQFF,TRBV3-1/TRBV3-2,TRBJ2-1,.,once
TGTGCTAGTGGTTTCTCGGCGGAAGATGGCTACACCTTC,CASGFSAEDGYTF,TRBV12-5,TRBJ1-2,.,many
TGTGCCAGCAGTTACCCAGGTGACACTGAAGCTTTCTTT,CASSYPGDTEAFF,TRBV6-6,TRBJ1-1,.,.
TGTGCCAGTAGTATAGATCATGCTAGCGGGGGAGGGCAGTTCTTC,CASSIDHASGGGQFF,TRBV19,TRBJ2-1,TRBD2,.
TGTGCCAGCAGCGACGGGACAGGGGGCGTGCAAGAGACCCAGTACTTC,CASSDGTGGVQETQYF,TRBV9,TRBJ2-5,TRBD1,.
TGTGCCAGCAGCCAATTAGACAGGAACACTGAAGCTTTCTTT,CASSQLDRNTEAFF,TRBV3-1/TRBV3-2,TRBJ1-1,.,.
TGTGCCAGTAGGCTTTTAGCTAGCTCCTATAATTCACCCCTCCACTTT,CASRLLASSYNSPLHF,TRBV19,TRBJ1-6,.,.
TGTGCCAGCAGCGCCCGGTCGCAGGGGCCCTACGAGCAGTACTTC,CASSARSQGPYEQYF,TRBV7-2,TRBJ2-7,.,.
TGCAGCGTTAGACTGTACAATGAGCAGTTCTTC,CSVRLYNEQFF,TRBV29-1,TRBJ2-1,.,.
TGTGCCAGCTCAACGGGACAGGGGAGGAATTCACCCCTCCACTTT,CASSTGQGRNSPLHF,TRBV18,TRBJ1-6,TRBD1,.
TGTGCCAGCAGCCAAGTCCAAGGGGAGGGTTACAATGAGCAGTTCTTC,CASSQVQGEGYNEQFF,TRBV3-1/TRBV3-2,TRBJ2-1,TRBD2,once
TGTGCCAGCAGCGACTCAGATACGCAGTATTTT,CASSDSDTQYF,TRBV7-9,TRBJ2-3,.,.
TGTGCCAGCAGGGAGGGATGGGGGGGCTATGGCTACACCTTC,CASREGWGGYGYTF,TRBV7-2,TRBJ1-2,.,.
TGTGCCAGCAGCACCCGAGGCAATTCACCCCTCCACTTT,CASSTRGNSPLHF,TRBV9,TRBJ1-6,.,few
TGTGCCAGCAGCTTACAGACAGTAAGCTCCTACAATGAGCAGTTCTTC,CASSLQTVSSYNEQFF,TRBV7-8,TRBJ2-1,.,.
TGTGCCAGTACCAGGGAACGGTACCTTTCTAATGAGCAGTTCTTC,CASTRERYLSNEQFF,TRBV19,TRBJ2-1,.,.
TGTGCCAGCTCGCGAGGACAGGGGAGGATAGGCGAGCAGTACTTC,CASSRGQGRIGEQYF,TRBV18,TRBJ2-7,TRBD1,.
TGCAGCGTTCTTTCCAGGACGAACACCGGGGAGCTGTTTTTT,CSVLSRTNTGELFF,TRBV29-1,TRBJ2-2,.,.
TGTGCCACCAGTGACCCCTGGACAGGGGCGGGAGCTTTCTTT,CATSDPWTGAGAFF,TRBV24-1,TRBJ1-1,TRBD1,.
TGTGCCAGCAGCCCCGGGGGGGGCGGCTATGGCTACACCTTC,CASSPGGGGYGYTF,TRBV5-5,TRBJ1-2,.,.
TGTGCCAGCAGACTAGCGGGGGAATGGACCGGGGAGCTGTTTTTT,CASRLAGEWTGELFF,TRBV2,TRBJ2-2,TRBD2,few
TGTGCCAGCAGCTTAACAGAAATCTCCTACGAGCAGTACTTC,CASSLTEISYEQYF,TRBV7-9,TRBJ2-7,.,.
TGTGCCAGCAAAGGCCAGGGGCTGTGGGAGCAGTACTTC,CASKGQGLWEQYF,TRBV27,TRBJ2-7,.,.
TGTGCCAGCAGCTTGACAGGGGGCTCCTATAATTCACCCCTCCACTTT,CASSLTGGSYNSPLHF,TRBV5-6,TRBJ1-6,TRBD1,few
TGCAGCGCCGGGGACAGGGGGTACGAGCAGTACTTC,CSAGDRGYEQYF,TRBV29-1,TRBJ2-7,TRBD1,few
TGTGCCAGCAGTCCACGGACAGTTAATCAGCCCCAGCATTTT,CASSPRTVNQPQHF,TRBV6-5,TRBJ1-5,.,.
TGTGCCAGCTCGGCACAGGACAGGTTCGCCTATGGCTACACCTTC,CASSAQDRFAYGYTF,TRBV18,TRBJ1-2,TRBD1,once
TGTGCCTCCCGGGACAGGGGTTACAATGAGCAGTTCTTC,CASRDRGYNEQFF,TRBV3-1/TRBV3-2,TRBJ2-1,TRBD1,.
TGTGCCAGTAGTGGACCCCCCGGGCGGGGTAGCACTGAAGCTTTCTTT,CASSGPPGRGSTEAFF,TRBV19,TRBJ1-1,.,.
TGCGCCAGCAGCGTCGGGTTTAATGAAAAACTGTTTTTT,CASSVGFNEKLFF,TRBV5-1,TRBJ1-4,.,.